The 20 T cell receptor beta chains listed next were all sequenced from one sample in a study of type 1 and type 2 diabetes patients. Amplification started from genomic DNA. Amplification of the beta chain CDR3 used 30 forward and 13 reverse multiplex primers. Using its own MiXCR run on the multiplex PCR reads, TCRdb lists one record per CDR3 protein. The sample carries more than 250,000 distinct CDR3 sequences, 45% to 60% recorded once. The material sequenced was peripheral blood mononuclear cells (PBMCs). All receptors come from a man aged 18 to 35 with type 2 diabetes.

The J gene is TRBJ2-2, the V gene TRBV30, with TRBD2 identical over 7 bases. The length of the CDR3 is 13 residues. Germline values: CDR1 GTSNPN, CDR2 SVGIG (reference sequence). V lost 4 bases and J lost 1; bases outside the gene matches: 0. CDR3 bases: TGTGCCTGGACTAGCGGGAACACCGGGGAGCTGTTTTTT. Protein product: CAWTSGNTGELFF.

The CDR3 protein is CASSSRPGLAGQTYEQYF. The CDR3 region has the DNA TGTGCCAGCAGTTCAAGACCGGGACTAGCGGGGCAGACCTACGAGCAGTACTTC. This chain links TRBV6-6 with TRBJ2-7; 13 bases are a match to TRBD2. Losses at the gene ends were 4 bases for V and 2 bases for J; bases not matched to a gene: 11. The CDR3 sequence is 18 residues long. Germline CDR1 is MNHNY and CDR2 is SVGAGI (reference sequence).

This clonotype was found a few times. The chain links TRBV20-1 to TRBJ2-7; D may match TRBD1 or TRBD2 (5 bases each). Germline CDR1 is DFQATT and CDR2 is SNEGSKA (reference sequence). Between the trimmed V and J ends, which lost 8 bases and 4 bases, there was a span of 21 bases. This CDR3 comprises 14 residues. The CDR3 protein is CSSLGTGSSYEQYF. The CDR3 DNA reads as TGCAGTTCGCTTGGGACCGGTTCATCTTACGAGCAGTACTTC.

This sequence joins TRBV6-2 or TRBV6-3 and TRBJ1-2; D is unresolved. From germline, CDR1 is MNHEY and CDR2 SVGEGT. CDR3 length: 10 residues. Deletions cut 4 bases from V and 8 bases from J, with 5 bases between. CDR3 residues: CASSSGGYTF. CDR3 coding DNA: TGTGCCAGCAGTTCAGGAGGCTACACCTTC.

The rearrangement links TRBV19 to TRBJ2-5, with D unclear. The CDR3 loop spans 11 amino acids. Trimming removed 8 bases from V and 1 base from J, with 5 bases in between. Germline V gene lookup returns CDR1 LNHDA and CDR2 SQIVND (reference sequence). The DNA for the CDR3 is TGTGCCAGTGGGGTCCAAGAGACCCAGTACTTC. Amino acid sequence: CASGVQETQYF.

This clonotype was detected many times. This sequence joins TRBV7-3 and TRBJ2-5; D tentatively reads TRBD1 or TRBD2 (7 bases each). This CDR3 comprises 14 residues. Trimming removed 4 bases at V and 2 bases at J, with 11 bases between. From germline, CDR1 is SGHTA and CDR2 FQGTGA. CDR3 protein: CASSSQGGQETQYF. The CDR3 nucleotides read TGTGCCAGCAGCTCGCAGGGGGGGCAAGAGACCCAGTACTTC.

The rearrangement joins TRBV19 to TRBJ2-7, with 8 positions matching TRBD2. Trimming at V came to 8 bases and at J to 2 bases, leaving 8 bases not matched to a gene. The germline gives CDR1 LNHDA, CDR2 SQIVND (reference sequence). This CDR3 has 14 residues. CDR3 sequence (DNA): TGTGCCAGTTTCCGGCGGGAGGACCCCTACGAGCAGTACTTC. This codes for CASFRREDPYEQYF. Full variable domain (missing parts from reference TRBV19 and TRBJ2-7): DGGITQSPKYLFRKEGQNVTLSCEQNLNHDAMYWYRQDPGQGLRLIYYSQIVNDFQKGDIAEGYSVSREKKESFPLTVTSAQKNPTAFYLCASFRREDPYEQYFGPGTRLTVT.

This chain uses TRBV20-1 with TRBJ2-5; 9 bases are shared with TRBD2. V lost 5 bases to trimming and J lost 3 bases; unmatched junction nucleotides: 7. The CDR3 is 14 residues long. CDR1 and CDR2 (germline): DFQATT, SNEGSKA (reference sequence). In DNA, the CDR3 is TGCAGTGCTGGACGGACTAGCGCCGAAGAGACCCAGTACTTC. Amino acid sequence: CSAGRTSAEETQYF.

The rearrangement links TRBV20-1 to TRBJ2-7; no firm D call. This CDR3 is 14 amino acids long. The V gene's germline CDR1 is DFQATT and CDR2 SNEGSKA (reference sequence). V gave up 6 bases and J gave up 4 bases, with 19 bases separating them. The DNA for the CDR3 is TGCAGTGCGGTAAGCGTGTCAAGGTCGTACGAGCAGTACTTC. Its translation is CSAVSVSRSYEQYF.

As to this clonotype: Compared with germline, one end of the junction differs, possibly owing to a read error. The chain carries TRBV10-2 and TRBJ2-7; tentative D call: TRBD2 (6 bases). Germline V gives CDR1 WSHSY, CDR2 SAAADI. This CDR3 has 14 amino acids. CDR3 coding DNA: TGTGCCAGCAGTTACGAGGCGGGAATCTACGAGCAGTACTTC. It is translated as CASSYEAGIYEQYF.

The rearrangement uses TRBV25-1 and TRBJ1-1, with unresolved D. This CDR3 region has 13 residues. Germline CDR1 and CDR2: MGHDK and SYGVNS. CDR3 region: CVSSSRQDTEAFF. CDR3 DNA: TGTGTTAGCAGTTCCCGGCAGGACACTGAAGCTTTCTTT.

Only a few counts were recorded for this clonotype. The rearrangement joins TRBV6-6 to TRBJ1-4; the match to TRBD1 covers 9 bases. This CDR3 region has 15 residues. Germline loops: CDR1 MNHNY, CDR2 SVGAGI (reference sequence). Trimming took 6 bases from V and 3 from J; bases not matched to a gene: 5. CDR3: CASSRQGGANEKLFF. In nucleotides, the CDR3 is TGTGCCAGCAGCAGACAGGGGGGCGCTAATGAAAAACTGTTTTTT.

This clonotype showed up many times. This chain links TRBV15 with TRBJ1-1, with a tentative D call TRBD1 (5 bases). V lost 7 bases, J lost 5 bases, and 23 bases lay in between. Germline CDR1 LNHNV, CDR2 YYDKDF (reference sequence). The CDR3 has 16 amino acids. The CDR3 sequence is CATNLIQGGGWTEAFF. CDR3 nucleotide sequence: TGTGCCACCAATCTAATCCAGGGCGGGGGGTGGACTGAAGCTTTCTTT.

V usage is TRBV15 and J usage is TRBJ2-3; no clear D gene. This CDR3 spans 15 amino acids. Germline CDR1 reads LNHNV; CDR2 reads YYDKDF (reference sequence). Trimming removed 5 bases at V and 4 bases at J, with 16 bases between. CDR3 DNA sequence: TGTGCCACCAGCCCAACCGACACATCTGCAGATACGCAGTATTTT. It specifies CATSPTDTSADTQYF.

The table lists this clonotype with a few counts. The chain has TRBV19 and TRBJ1-1; D remains unclear. This CDR3 is 12 amino acids long. V lost 5 bases and J lost 11, with 15 bases in between. Germline V gene sequence: CDR1 LNHDA, CDR2 SQIVND (reference sequence). CDR3 sequence: CASSDSLWEAFF. DNA for the CDR3: TGTGCCAGTAGTGACTCTCTTTGGGAGGCTTTCTTT.

The chain recombines TRBV4-1 with TRBJ1-1; 8 nucleotides align to TRBD1. The V gene end was trimmed by 5 bases and the J gene end by 4 bases; junction bases not matched to a gene: 9. CDR1 is MGHRA and CDR2 is YSYEKL in the germline V gene. There are 15 residues in the CDR3. This CDR3 is CASSDGQGLATEAFF. Here the CDR3 DNA reads TGCGCCAGCAGCGATGGACAGGGTTTGGCCACTGAAGCTTTCTTT.

The chain carries TRBV7-4 and TRBJ1-2, with D maybe TRBD1 (5 bases). Looked up from germline, CDR1 is SGHVT and CDR2 is SQSDAQ. The CDR3 consists of 14 residues. Trimming removed 5 bases from V and 0 bases from J, with 10 bases in between. The CDR3 protein is CASSTGGANYGYTF. The CDR3 region has the DNA TGTGCCAGCAGCACAGGCGGTGCTAACTATGGCTACACCTTC.

This clonotype was picked up a small number of times. V gene TRBV10-1 combines with J gene TRBJ2-1; 16 positions agree with TRBD2. Germline V gives CDR1 WNHNN, CDR2 SYGVQD (reference sequence). This CDR3 is built from 21 residues. After removal of 2 bases from V and 2 bases from J, the junction contained 12 bases not matched to a gene. CDR3 sequence reads: CASSEPSGLAGGPSPYNEQFF. CDR3 DNA sequence: TGCGCCAGCAGTGAGCCGTCGGGACTAGCGGGAGGGCCTAGCCCCTACAATGAGCAGTTCTTC.

The J gene is TRBJ2-2, the V gene TRBV7-6; TRBD2 is a possible D gene (5 bases). Germline lookup yields CDR1 SGHVS and CDR2 FNYEAQ. V was clipped by 1 base and J by 5 bases, with 11 bases between them. The CDR3 runs to 15 residues. In nucleotides, the CDR3 is TGTGCCAGCAGCTTAGTTTCTAGCAGAACCGGGGAGCTGTTTTTT. Amino acids: CASSLVSSRTGELFF.

This chain connects TRBV19 to TRBJ2-3, with 7 positions matching TRBD2. The CDR3 is made up of 15 amino acids. V lost 3 bases and J lost 4; bases outside the gene matches: 7. Germline V gene lookup returns CDR1 LNHDA and CDR2 SQIVND (reference sequence). For the CDR3, the DNA is TGTGCCAGTAGTATCGTGGCGGGAGCCTCAGATACGCAGTATTTT. Translating it yields CASSIVAGASDTQYF.